This T cell receptor (beta chain) was recovered during a study of blood T cell repertoires in COVID-19. The protocol was immunoSEQ multiplex PCR, while the TCRdb copy is restricted to in-frame clones and leaves out a portion. Of approximately 210,000 clones in the sample, around 85% were seen once. Germline-derived CDR1 and CDR2 are MNHEY and SVGEGT. CDR3 length equals 16 residues. The trim removed 2 bases at V and 5 bases at J, leaving 7 bases unmatched. The sample comprised peripheral blood. This TCR came from a man aged 55-75 years with COVID-19, enrolled during active disease. The rearrangement uses TRBV6-2 or TRBV6-3 and TRBJ1-5, with 9 bases lining up with TRBD1. CDR3: CASSYVGTGFYQPQHF. The CDR3 region has the DNA TGTGCCAGCAGTTACGTGGGGACAGGGTTCTATCAGCCCCAGCATTTT.